This entry features one T cell receptor beta chain sequence. Its antigen is as yet unknown. Stated time point: late sampling 161 to 241 days after vaccination in a few convalescent patients. Treatment in this sample: roughly ten-day PBMC culture with coronavirus spike peptide pools or control peptides (ViraFEST assay). The cultures had half their medium swapped for fresh IL-2 medium on days 3 and 7. This sample is drawn from a study of vaccination and CD4 T cells after COVID-19. An Oncomine TCR Beta short-read assay was used to sequence the DNA from cultured CD4+ T cells. In TCRdb, the PCR reads were re-called with MiXCR into one record per CDR3 protein. The sample carries 20,000 to 25,000 distinct CDR3 sequences, 30% to 35% recorded once. Trimming took 3 bases from V and 4 from J, leaving 23 bases between them. Germline values: CDR1 DFQATT, CDR2 SNEGSKA (reference sequence). The CDR3 runs to 17 residues.

The chain combines TRBV20-1 with TRBJ2-3; D is possibly TRBD2 (6 bases). This clonotype originated in a human donor who had recovered from COVID-19. The sequencing used CD4+ T cells from blood, cultured in vitro, collected about 7 months after SARS-CoV-2 vaccination. The CDR3 spells CSASYPTRDLQADTQYF. In DNA, the CDR3 is TGCAGTGCTAGCTATCCCACTAGGGACTTACAGGCAGATACGCAGTATTTT.